This is a list of T cell receptor beta chains from one sample in a study of blood T cell repertoires in COVID-19. TCRdb's table, derived via immunoSEQ multiplex PCR, lists solely in-frame clones and lacks some. The sample records 100,000 to 150,000 clones, around 82% being singletons. The sequencing input was peripheral blood. The receptors were sampled from a woman aged 30 to 39 who had recovered from COVID-19. Each CDR3 is given with its conserved first and last residue. Each record gives: CDR3 protein, CDR3 DNA, V gene, J gene, clone size, D gene. D genes are given only for firm matches. Size is omitted from some rows. Given values are once, few, many or a class for expanded clones.

CDR3: CSGGPTANYGYTF
DNA: TGCAGCGGGGGTCCCACAGCTAACTATGGCTACACCTTC
V: TRBV29-1
J: TRBJ1-2
size: NA
D: NA

CDR3: CASSLSRSETQYF
DNA: TGTGCCAGCAGCCTAAGCCGATCGGAGACCCAGTACTTC
V: TRBV12-3/TRBV12-4
J: TRBJ2-5
size: few
D: NA

CDR3: CASSLIAGGSGANVLTF
DNA: TGTGCCAGCAGCTTAATTGCGGGAGGGTCTGGGGCCAACGTCCTGACTTTC
V: TRBV7-3
J: TRBJ2-6
size: NA
D: TRBD2

CDR3: CAISEKGAGAYEQYF
DNA: TGTGCCATCAGTGAGAAGGGGGCGGGTGCCTACGAGCAGTACTTC
V: TRBV10-3
J: TRBJ2-7
size: NA
D: TRBD1

CDR3: CASSDSYEQYF
DNA: TGTGCCAGCAGTGACAGCTACGAGCAGTACTTC
V: TRBV12-3/TRBV12-4
J: TRBJ2-7
size: NA
D: NA

CDR3: CASSEAGQGIYEQYF
DNA: TGTGCCAGCAGTGAAGCGGGACAGGGGATCTACGAGCAGTACTTC
V: TRBV6-1
J: TRBJ2-7
size: NA
D: TRBD1

CDR3: CASSLPQGIPDTQYF
DNA: TGCGCCAGCAGCCTCCCCCAGGGAATTCCCGATACGCAGTATTTT
V: TRBV5-1
J: TRBJ2-3
size: NA
D: NA

CDR3: CASSANEGARSTDTQYF
DNA: TGTGCCAGCAGCGCGAACGAGGGGGCCAGAAGCACAGATACGCAGTATTTT
V: TRBV9
J: TRBJ2-3
size: few
D: TRBD1

CDR3: CASSTTGGNQPQHF
DNA: TGTGCCAGCTCAACGACAGGGGGCAATCAGCCCCAGCATTTT
V: TRBV18
J: TRBJ1-5
size: NA
D: TRBD1

CDR3: CASSQEGGRGNYQETQYF
DNA: TGCGCCAGCAGCCAAGAAGGGGGACGCGGAAACTACCAAGAGACCCAGTACTTC
V: TRBV4-1
J: TRBJ2-5
size: NA
D: NA

CDR3: CASSRLDQPQHF
DNA: TGTGCCAGTAGCAGACTGGATCAGCCCCAGCATTTT
V: TRBV19
J: TRBJ1-5
size: NA
D: NA

CDR3: CASSDPPRSSYNSPLHF
DNA: TGTGCCAGCAGTGATCCACCCCGGAGCTCCTATAATTCACCCCTCCACTTT
V: TRBV2
J: TRBJ1-6
size: NA
D: NA

CDR3: CASSYALGGSNEQFF
DNA: TGTGCCAGCAGTTACGCTTTAGGAGGTTCCAATGAGCAGTTCTTC
V: TRBV6-2/TRBV6-3
J: TRBJ2-1
size: once
D: NA

CDR3: CASTWTRSSYEQYF
DNA: TGTGCCAGCACCTGGACACGGAGCTCCTACGAGCAGTACTTC
V: TRBV2
J: TRBJ2-7
size: NA
D: NA

CDR3: CASSKVGTGENEQYF
DNA: TGTGCCAGCAGCAAAGTCGGGACAGGGGAAAACGAGCAGTACTTC
V: TRBV21-1
J: TRBJ2-7
size: NA
D: NA

CDR3: CASRGTNSAGELFF
DNA: TGTGCCAGCAGAGGGACAAATAGTGCCGGGGAGCTGTTTTTT
V: TRBV3-1/TRBV3-2
J: TRBJ2-2
size: NA
D: NA

CDR3: CATSSYTGTTNTGELFF
DNA: TGTGCCACCAGTAGCTACACCGGGACAACGAACACCGGGGAGCTGTTTTTT
V: TRBV24-1
J: TRBJ2-2
size: NA
D: NA